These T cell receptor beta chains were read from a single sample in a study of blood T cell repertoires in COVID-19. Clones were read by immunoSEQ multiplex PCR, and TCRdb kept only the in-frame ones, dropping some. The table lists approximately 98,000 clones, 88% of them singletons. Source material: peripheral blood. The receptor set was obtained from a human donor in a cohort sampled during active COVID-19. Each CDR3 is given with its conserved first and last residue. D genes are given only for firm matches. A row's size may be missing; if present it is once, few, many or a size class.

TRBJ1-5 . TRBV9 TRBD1 CASSVDGTGGQPQHF TGTGCCAGCAGCGTAGATGGAACAGGGGGTCAGCCCCAGCATTTT
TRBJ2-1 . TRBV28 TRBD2 CASSPLAAPTYNEQFF TGTGCCAGCAGCCCTCTAGCGGCCCCTACCTACAATGAGCAGTTCTTC
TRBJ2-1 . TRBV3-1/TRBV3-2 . CASSRGSINEQFF TGTGCCAGCAGTCGGGGAAGTATCAATGAGCAGTTCTTC
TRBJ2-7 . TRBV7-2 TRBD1 CASSVRDRGYEQYF TGTGCCAGCAGCGTCCGGGACAGGGGGTACGAGCAGTACTTC
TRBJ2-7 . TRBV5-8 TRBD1 CASSPIKTGTGNDYEQYF TGTGCCAGCAGTCCCATCAAGACCGGGACAGGGAACGACTACGAGCAGTACTTC
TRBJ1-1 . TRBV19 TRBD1 CASSPGGQGAWTEAFF TGTGCCAGTAGCCCAGGGGGACAGGGGGCTTGGACTGAAGCTTTCTTT
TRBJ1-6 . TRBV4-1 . CASSHLVPYNSPLHF TGCGCCAGCAGCCACCTAGTACCCTATAATTCACCCCTCCACTTT
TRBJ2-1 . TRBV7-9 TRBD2 CASSRAVAGGTEQFF TGTGCCAGCAGCAGGGCCGTGGCGGGGGGGACTGAGCAGTTCTTC
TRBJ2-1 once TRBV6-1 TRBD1 CASSEVGQGLGNEQFF TGTGCCAGCAGTGAAGTGGGACAGGGGCTGGGGAATGAGCAGTTCTTC
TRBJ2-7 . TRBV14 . CASSHTLSRVTVHEQYF TGTGCCAGCAGCCACACCTTATCCCGAGTAACGGTCCACGAGCAGTACTTC
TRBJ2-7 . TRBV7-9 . CASSPPGDFDYEQYF TGTGCCAGCAGCCCCCCGGGTGACTTCGATTACGAGCAGTACTTC
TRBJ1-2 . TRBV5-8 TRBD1 CASSHKTGGFYGYTF TGTGCCAGCAGCCATAAAACAGGGGGGTTTTATGGCTACACCTTC
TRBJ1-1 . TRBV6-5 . CASSHGGNTEAFF TGTGCCAGCTCACACGGGGGGAACACTGAAGCTTTCTTT
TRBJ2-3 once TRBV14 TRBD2 CASSQLRLAGHGADTQYF TGTGCCAGCAGCCAGCTCAGACTAGCGGGTCACGGCGCAGATACGCAGTATTTT
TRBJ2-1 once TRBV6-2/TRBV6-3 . CASSYWGGGNEQFF TGTGCCAGCAGTTACTGGGGAGGGGGGAATGAGCAGTTCTTC
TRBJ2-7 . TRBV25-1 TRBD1 CASSETRDRASVYSF TGTGCCAGCAGTGAGACCCGGGACAGGGCGTCGGTCTACTCCTTC
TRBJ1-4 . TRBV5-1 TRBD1 CASTDSGTGGEKLFF TGCGCCAGCACTGACAGCGGGACAGGAGGAGAAAAACTGTTTTTT
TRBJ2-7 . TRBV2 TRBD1 CASSEFGTALYEQYF TGTGCCAGCAGTGAATTTGGGACAGCTTTATACGAGCAGTACTTT
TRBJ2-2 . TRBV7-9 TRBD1 CASSTRRTGVNTGELFF TGTGCCAGCAGCACACGCCGGACAGGGGTAAACACCGGGGAGCTGTTTTTT
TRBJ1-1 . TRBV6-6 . CASRDKTGLGNTEAFF TGTGCCAGCAGAGACAAGACAGGCCTGGGGAACACTGAAGCTTTCTTT
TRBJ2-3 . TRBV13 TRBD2 CASSRGLAVGTDTQYF TGTGCCAGCAGCAGGGGACTAGCGGTCGGCACAGATACGCAGTATTTT
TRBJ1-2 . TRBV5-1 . CASSFSPYNYGYTF TGCGCCAGCAGCTTTTCCCCTTATAACTATGGCTACACCTTC
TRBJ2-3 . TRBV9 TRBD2 CASSASGGSTDTQYF TGTGCCAGCAGCGCCAGCGGGGGTAGCACAGATACGCAGTATTTT
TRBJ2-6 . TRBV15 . CATSRGLGRGAAAGANVLTF TGTGCCACCAGCAGAGGTTTGGGCAGGGGAGCGGCGGCTGGGGCCAACGTCCTGACTTTC
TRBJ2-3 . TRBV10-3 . CAISEPGASVDTQYF TGTGCCATCAGTGAGCCCGGGGCTAGCGTAGATACGCAGTATTTT
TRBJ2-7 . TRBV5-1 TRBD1 CASSPGQVLYEQYF TGCGCCAGCAGCCCGGGACAGGTCCTCTACGAGCAGTACTTC
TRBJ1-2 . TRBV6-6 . CASSYGQIYGYTF TGTGCCAGCAGTTACGGACAGATCTATGGCTACACCTTC
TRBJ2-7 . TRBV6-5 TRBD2 CASSSLTSGTEYF TGTGCCAGCAGCTCTCTGACTAGCGGGACGGAGTACTTC